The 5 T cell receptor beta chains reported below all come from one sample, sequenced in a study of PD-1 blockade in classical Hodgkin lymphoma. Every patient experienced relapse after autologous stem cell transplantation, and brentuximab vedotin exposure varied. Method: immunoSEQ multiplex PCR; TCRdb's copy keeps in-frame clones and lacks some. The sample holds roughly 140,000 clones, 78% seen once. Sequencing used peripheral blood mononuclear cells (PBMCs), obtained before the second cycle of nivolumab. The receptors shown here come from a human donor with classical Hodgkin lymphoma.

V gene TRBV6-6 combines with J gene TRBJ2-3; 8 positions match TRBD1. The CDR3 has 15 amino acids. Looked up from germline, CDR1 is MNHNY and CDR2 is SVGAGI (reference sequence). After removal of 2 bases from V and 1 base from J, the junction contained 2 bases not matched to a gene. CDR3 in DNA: TGTGCCAGCAGTTACCCGGACAGGGGCACAGATACGCAGTATTTT. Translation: CASSYPDRGTDTQYF.

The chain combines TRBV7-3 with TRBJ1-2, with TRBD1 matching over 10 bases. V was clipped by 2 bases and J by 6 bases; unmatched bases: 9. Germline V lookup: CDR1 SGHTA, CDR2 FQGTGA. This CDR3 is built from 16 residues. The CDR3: CASSLGDRGHWDGYTF. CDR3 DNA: TGTGCCAGCAGCTTAGGGGACAGGGGACATTGGGATGGCTACACCTTC.

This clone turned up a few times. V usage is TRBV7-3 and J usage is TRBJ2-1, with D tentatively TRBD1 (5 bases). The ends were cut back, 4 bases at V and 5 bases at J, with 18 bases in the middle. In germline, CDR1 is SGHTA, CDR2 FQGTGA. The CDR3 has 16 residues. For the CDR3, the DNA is TGTGCCAGCAGCTCCGAGTTAGGGGCCCCAAACAATGAGCAGTTCTTC. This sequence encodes CASSSELGAPNNEQFF.

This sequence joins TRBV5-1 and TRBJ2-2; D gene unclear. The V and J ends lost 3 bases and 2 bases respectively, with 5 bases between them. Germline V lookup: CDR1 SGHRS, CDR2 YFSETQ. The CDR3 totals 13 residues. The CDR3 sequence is CASSSDNTGELFF. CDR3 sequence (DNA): TGCGCCAGCAGCTCGGACAACACCGGGGAGCTGTTTTTT. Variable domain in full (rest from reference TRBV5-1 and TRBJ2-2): KAGVTQTPRYLIKTRGQQVTLSCSPISGHRSVSWYQQTPGQGLQFLFEYFSETQRNKGNFPGRFSGRQFSNSRSEMNVSTLELGDSALYLCASSSDNTGELFFGEGSRLTVL.

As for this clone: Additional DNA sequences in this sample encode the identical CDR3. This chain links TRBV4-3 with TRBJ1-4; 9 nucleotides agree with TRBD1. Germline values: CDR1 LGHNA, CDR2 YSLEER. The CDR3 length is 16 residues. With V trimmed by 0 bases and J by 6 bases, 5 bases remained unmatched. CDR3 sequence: CASSQDRGQGYEKLFF. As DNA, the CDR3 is TGCGCCAGCAGCCAAGATCGCGGACAGGGGTATGAAAAACTGTTTTTT.